Listed here are 28 T cell receptor beta chains from one sample, sequenced in a study of blood T cell repertoires in COVID-19. The data were produced by immunoSEQ multiplex PCR, yet TCRdb's version contains in-frame clones alone and is incomplete. The data hold approximately 220,000 clones, with roughly 88% observed a single time. The specimen was peripheral blood. These receptors were collected from a man in his forties with acute or convalescent COVID-19.

The DNA of the CDR3 is TGTGCCAGTAGTATAGCTTACTCTGGAAACACCATATATTTT. Protein sequence: CASSIAYSGNTIYF. The gene calls are TRBV19 and TRBJ1-3; unclear D gene. The germline V gene has CDR1 LNHDA and CDR2 SQIVND (reference sequence). Deletions cut 1 base from V and 0 bases from J, with 4 bases between. The CDR3 loop spans 14 amino acids.

This clone appeared a single time. This sequence joins TRBV20-1 and TRBJ2-4, with TRBD2 as a possible D gene (5 bases). Per the germline V gene, CDR1 is DFQATT and CDR2 is SNEGSKA (reference sequence). This CDR3 is built from 11 residues. V was trimmed by 1 base and J by 7 bases, leaving 5 bases between them. The CDR3 reads CSARGGNIQYF. The DNA for the CDR3 is TGCAGTGCTAGAGGCGGGAACATTCAGTACTTC.

This clone was observed a single time. In DNA form, the CDR3 reads TGTGCCAGCTCACCAGGGCAGGACAATGAGCAGTTCTTC. It codes for CASSPGQDNEQFF. The chain links TRBV18 to TRBJ2-1; no clear D. From germline, CDR1 is KGHSH and CDR2 LQKENI. The CDR3 contains 13 residues. V was cut by 2 bases and J by 5 bases, with 7 bases left in between.

A single count supports this clone. The CDR3 loop is CAWGRLAGVADTQYF. The CDR3, as DNA: TGTGCCTGGGGGCGACTAGCGGGAGTCGCAGATACGCAGTATTTT. This chain uses TRBV30 with TRBJ2-3; 12 bases line up with TRBD2. With 5 bases clipped from V and 4 bases from J, the junction kept 7 bases outside the gene matches. CDR1 and CDR2 (germline): GTSNPN, SVGIG (reference sequence). The CDR3 covers 15 residues.

This rearrangement joins TRBV5-1 to TRBJ1-1, with D perhaps TRBD1 (6 bases). Per germline, CDR1 SGHRS and CDR2 YFSETQ. This CDR3 is built from 13 residues. The V gene lost 3 bases and the J gene lost 6 bases, with 12 bases spanning the gap. The DNA for the CDR3 is TGCGCCAGCAGCTCTGGACAGATGGCTGAAGCTTTCTTT. The encoded protein is CASSSGQMAEAFF.

This clone was seen more than once but under ten times. The chain links TRBV19 to TRBJ1-1; D is possibly TRBD1 (6 bases). Germline-derived CDR1 and CDR2 are LNHDA and SQIVND (reference sequence). The CDR3 is made up of 16 amino acids. Trimming left V 6 bases short and J 2 bases short, with 19 bases between. Here the CDR3 DNA reads TGTGCCAGTAGCGACGGTGGCGGCAGGGGAAACACTGAAGCTTTCTTT. Encoded protein: CASSDGGGRGNTEAFF. The full variable domain, in which reference TRBV19 and TRBJ1-1 provide the parts outside the CDR3, is DGGITQSPKYLFRKEGQNVTLSCEQNLNHDAMYWYRQDPGQGLRLIYYSQIVNDFQKGDIAEGYSVSREKKESFPLTVTSAQKNPTAFYLCASSDGGGRGNTEAFFGQGTRLTVV.

As for this clone: The junction differs from germline at one of its ends, possibly a read error. The chain uses TRBV6-5 and TRBJ2-7; D uncertain. The CDR3 length is 13 residues. CDR1 and CDR2 (germline): MNHEY, SVGAGI. The CDR3 DNA reads as TGTGCCAGCAGTTACGACTCGACCTACGCGCAGTACTTC. Translating gives CASSYDSTYAQYF.

This clone has only a few counts. This chain joins TRBV19 and TRBJ1-1; 8 bases are shared with TRBD1. CDR1 is LNHDA, CDR2 SQIVND, per germline (reference sequence). Trimming cost V 7 bases and J 0 bases; bases outside gene matches: 10. The length of the CDR3 is 16 residues. CDR3 residues: CASKWTGQLMNTEAFF. CDR3 in DNA: TGTGCCAGTAAATGGACAGGGCAATTAATGAACACTGAAGCTTTCTTT.

The chain carries TRBV24-1 and TRBJ2-1; 8 bases are a match to TRBD2. This CDR3 comprises 14 residues. Germline-derived CDR1 and CDR2 are KGHDR and SFDVKD. V dropped 9 bases and J dropped 8; count of bases not matched to a gene: 11. This CDR3 reads CATSGSGGGDEQFF. The CDR3 DNA follows: TGTGCCACCTCTGGGAGCGGGGGAGGAGATGAGCAGTTCTTC.

The chain carries TRBV7-9 and TRBJ2-1, with 10 bases lining up with TRBD2. Germline V gene sequence: CDR1 SEHNR, CDR2 FQNEAQ (reference sequence). The trim removed 5 bases at V and 8 bases at J, leaving 12 bases unmatched. This CDR3 has 16 residues. The CDR3 region is CASSLYSGRSLYEQFF. For the CDR3, the DNA is TGTGCCAGCAGCCTCTATAGCGGGAGGTCCCTCTATGAGCAGTTCTTC.

This clone was observed many times. V and J are TRBV5-5 and TRBJ1-2; D call uncertain. Trimming shortened V by 0 bases and J by 8 bases, and 11 bases separated the two germline ends. The length of the CDR3 is 13 residues. The V gene's germline CDR1 is SGHKS and CDR2 YYEKEE (reference sequence). The CDR3 loop is CASSLVPSNGYTF. DNA of the CDR3: TGTGCCAGCAGCTTGGTCCCCTCTAACGGCTACACCTTC.

This CDR3 reads CASGRTGGTEAFF. The CDR3 DNA reads TGTGCTAGTGGCAGGACAGGTGGAACTGAAGCTTTCTTT. The chain is built from TRBV12-5 and TRBJ1-1; 7 bases are a match to TRBD1. Germline loops: CDR1 LGHNT, CDR2 FRNRAP. There are 13 residues in the CDR3. V was clipped by 6 bases and J by 5 bases; unmatched bases: 6. The full variable domain, its missing parts supplied by reference TRBV12-5 and TRBJ1-1, is DARVTQTPRHKVTEMGQEVTMRCQPILGHNTVFWYRQTMMQGLELLAYFRNRAPLDDSGMPKDRFSAEMPDATLATLKIQPSEPRDSAVYFCASGRTGGTEAFFGQGTRLTVV.

The CDR3 protein is CASSPQTAGGYNEQFF. The CDR3, as DNA: TGTGCCAGCAGCCCCCAAACAGCGGGAGGGTACAATGAGCAGTTCTTC. The V call is TRBV3-1 (or the pseudogene TRBV3-2), the J call TRBJ2-1; 10 bases line up with TRBD2. CDR3 length equals 16 residues. Looked up from germline, CDR1 is LGHDT and CDR2 is YNNKEL (reference sequence). V was clipped by 4 bases and J by 4 bases; unmatched bases: 7.

The V call is TRBV19, the J call TRBJ2-1; perhaps TRBD2 as D (6 bases). The CDR3 contains 14 residues. With 9 bases removed from V and 9 bases from J, the gap between germline ends came to 21 bases. Germline values: CDR1 LNHDA, CDR2 SQIVND (reference sequence). CDR3 sequence (DNA): TGTGCCAGCAATCCGATGGGCGGGGCAGCTGAGCAGTTCTTC. It yields the protein CASNPMGGAAEQFF.

J is TRBJ2-5 and V is TRBV12-3 or TRBV12-4; 8 bases line up with TRBD2. V trimming: 3 bases; J trimming: 4 bases; junction bases outside the gene matches: 1. CDR3 length: 13 residues. CDR3 bases: TGTGCCAGCAGTTTCCTAGCGGGAGAGACCCAGTACTTC. Translation: CASSFLAGETQYF.

The rearrangement joins TRBV15 to TRBJ1-1; 10 bases are a match to TRBD1. This CDR3 comprises 15 residues. Germline-derived CDR1 and CDR2 are LNHNV and YYDKDF (reference sequence). Trimming removed 0 bases from V and 4 bases from J; junction bases left unmatched: 2. CDR3 sequence (DNA): TGTGCCACCAGCAGAGAGGGACAGGGGATCACTGAAGCTTTCTTT. It is translated as CATSREGQGITEAFF.

This chain uses TRBV5-1 with TRBJ1-5; D possibly corresponds to TRBD1 (5 bases). Per germline, CDR1 SGHRS and CDR2 YFSETQ. The CDR3 consists of 15 residues. With 4 bases removed from V and 2 bases from J, the gap between germline ends came to 13 bases. CDR3 in amino acids: CASSPDGGGNQPQHF. The CDR3 coding sequence is TGCGCCAGCAGCCCGGATGGGGGGGGCAATCAGCCCCAGCATTTT. Combining the CDR3 with reference TRBV5-1 and TRBJ1-5 gives the whole variable domain KAGVTQTPRYLIKTRGQQVTLSCSPISGHRSVSWYQQTPGQGLQFLFEYFSETQRNKGNFPGRFSGRQFSNSRSEMNVSTLELGDSALYLCASSPDGGGNQPQHFGDGTRLSIL.

The V and J genes are TRBV10-2 and TRBJ1-4; TRBD1 matches at 8 bases. The germline CDR1 and CDR2 sequences are WSHSY and SAAADI. V shed 5 bases, J shed 4 bases, and the junction held 3 bases outside the gene matches. The CDR3 is 14 amino acids. This CDR3 is CASSRDRNNEKLFF. In nucleotides, the CDR3 is TGCGCCAGCAGTAGGGACAGGAATAATGAAAAACTGTTTTTT.

The genes are TRBV15 and TRBJ2-5; D might be TRBD1 (5 bases). The CDR3 contains 14 residues. From germline, CDR1 is LNHNV and CDR2 YYDKDF (reference sequence). Trimming removed 0 bases from V and 4 bases from J, with 9 bases in between. CDR3 nucleotides: TGTGCCACCAGCAGAGAGGGGCAGCTAGAGACCCAGTACTTC. The encoded protein is CATSREGQLETQYF.

The V and J genes are TRBV27 and TRBJ1-4, with D uncertain. This CDR3 is built from 13 residues. Per germline, CDR1 MNHEY and CDR2 SMNVEV (reference sequence). Trimming left V 6 bases short and J 5 bases short, with 10 bases between. The CDR3: CASRLGNNEKLFF. CDR3 nucleotide sequence: TGTGCCAGCAGACTAGGTAACAATGAAAAACTGTTTTTT.

This chain uses TRBV19 with TRBJ2-5, with D possibly being TRBD1 (6 bases). CDR1 LNHDA and CDR2 SQIVND come from the germline V gene (reference sequence). CDR3 length: 15 residues. V was trimmed by 2 bases and J by 1 base, leaving 11 bases between them. The CDR3 loop is CASSISSGVQETQYF. CDR3 coding DNA: TGTGCCAGTAGTATATCATCAGGGGTCCAAGAGACCCAGTACTTC.

This chain uses TRBV15 with TRBJ1-1; D remains ambiguous. The CDR3 is made up of 15 amino acids. CDR1 LNHNV and CDR2 YYDKDF come from the germline V gene (reference sequence). Trimming removed 0 bases at V and 10 bases at J, with 18 bases between. The CDR3, as DNA: TGTGCCACCAGCAGAGATGCGCCCAATCCGTTTGTAGCTTTCTTT. Translating gives CATSRDAPNPFVAFF. The full variable domain, its missing parts supplied by reference TRBV15 and TRBJ1-1, is DAMVIQNPRYQVTQFGKPVTLSCSQTLNHNVMYWYQQKSSQAPKLLFHYYDKDFNNEADTPDNFQSRRPNTSFCFLDIRSPGLGDTAMYLCATSRDAPNPFVAFFGQGTRLTVV.

This chain connects TRBV4-3 to TRBJ1-6, with D possibly being TRBD1 (6 bases). The germline gives CDR1 LGHNA, CDR2 YSLEER. V gave up 4 bases and J gave up 7 bases, with 14 bases separating them. This CDR3 is built from 15 residues. The CDR3 nucleotides read TGCGCCAGCAGCCTAAACAGGGATGGGAATTCACCCCTCCACTTT. Protein sequence: CASSLNRDGNSPLHF.

This clone was seen once. The rearrangement joins TRBV13 to TRBJ2-1; D might be TRBD2 (6 bases). In germline, CDR1 is PRHDT, CDR2 FYEKMQ (reference sequence). Trimming left V 2 bases short and J 10 bases short, with 12 bases between. The CDR3 extends over 13 amino acids. The CDR3 DNA reads TGTGCCAGCAGCTTACTCCCCCTAGCGGAGCAGTTCTTC. Translation gives CASSLLPLAEQFF.

The chain combines TRBV24-1 with TRBJ2-2, with D perhaps TRBD2 (5 bases). The V end was cut by 5 bases, the J end by 2 bases, with 11 bases between. Germline V CDR1 and CDR2: KGHDR, SFDVKD. CDR3 length equals 15 residues. CDR3 sequence: CATSGESGNTGELFF. DNA for the CDR3: TGTGCCACCAGTGGCGAGTCGGGAAACACCGGGGAGCTGTTTTTT.

V usage is TRBV7-9 and J usage is TRBJ1-1, with D tentatively TRBD1 (5 bases). The CDR3 is 14 residues long. CDR1 is SEHNR and CDR2 is FQNEAQ in the germline V gene (reference sequence). Between the trimmed V and J ends, which lost 3 bases and 5 bases, there was a span of 13 bases. CDR3 coding DNA: TGTGCCAGCAGCTTCGATACAGGTGGAACTGAAGCTTTCTTT. It encodes CASSFDTGGTEAFF.

This clone was detected once. The chain has TRBV7-3 and TRBJ2-2; D gene ambiguous. The CDR3 spans 15 residues. Per the germline V gene, CDR1 is SGHTA and CDR2 is FQGTGA. Trimming took off 1 base at V and 3 bases at J, with 9 bases between the two ends. CDR3 amino acids: CASSLNPADTGELFF. The CDR3 region has the DNA TGTGCCAGCAGCTTAAACCCGGCGGACACCGGGGAGCTGTTTTTT. Based on the CDR3 plus reference TRBV7-3 and TRBJ2-2, the full variable domain is GAGVSQTPSNKVTEKGKYVELRCDPISGHTALYWYRQSLGQGPEFLIYFQGTGAADDSGLPNDRFFAVRPEGSVSTLKIQRTERGDSAVYLCASSLNPADTGELFFGEGSRLTVL.

The chain couples TRBV30 to TRBJ1-1; D remains ambiguous. Germline values: CDR1 GTSNPN, CDR2 SVGIG (reference sequence). This CDR3 is 12 amino acids long. The germline V and J ends were trimmed by 0 bases and 8 bases, with 10 bases remaining between them. CDR3 sequence (DNA): TGTGCCTGGAGTGTACGTCGCGGCGAAGCTTTCTTT. This translates into CAWSVRRGEAFF.